This paragraph covers one TCR beta chain sequence. V lost 0 bases, J lost 2 bases, and 14 bases lay in between. Germline V gene data show CDR1 as MNHNY and CDR2 as SVGAGI (reference sequence). The CDR3 loop spans 17 amino acids. TCR beta CDR3 regions were amplified from RNA transcripts. In the first round, RT-PCR was carried out with HTBI primers, and a multiplex PCR formed the second round. TCRdb re-derived calls from the multiplex PCR reads in MiXCR, one entry per CDR3 protein. The sample shows some 1.1 million distinct CDR3 sequences, around a third of them seen only once. The data are from a study of Graves' ophthalmopathy and Graves' hyperthyroidism.

The V gene is TRBV6-6, the J gene TRBJ1-3, with D tentatively TRBD1 (5 bases). The sequencing sample was made of peripheral blood or thyroid tissue (not recorded which). The TCR sequence derives from an adult man with Graves' hyperthyroidism. The CDR3 nucleotides are TGTGCCAGCAGTTACTCGAAAGACAGCGCGACTGGAAACACCATATATTTT. Its translation is CASSYSKDSATGNTIYF.